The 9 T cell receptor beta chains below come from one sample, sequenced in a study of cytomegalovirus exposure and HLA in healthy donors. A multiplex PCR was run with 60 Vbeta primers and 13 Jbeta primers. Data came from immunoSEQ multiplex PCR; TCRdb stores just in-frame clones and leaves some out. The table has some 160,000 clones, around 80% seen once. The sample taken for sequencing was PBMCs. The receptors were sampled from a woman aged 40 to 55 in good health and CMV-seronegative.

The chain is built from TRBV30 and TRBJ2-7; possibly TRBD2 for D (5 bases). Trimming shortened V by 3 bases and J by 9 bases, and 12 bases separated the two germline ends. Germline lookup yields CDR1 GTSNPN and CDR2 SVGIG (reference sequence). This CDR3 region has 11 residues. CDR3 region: CAWRRAAGQYF. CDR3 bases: TGTGCCTGGAGGCGGGCCGCAGGGCAGTACTTC.

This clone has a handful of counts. The CDR3 DNA sequence: TGTGCCAGCAGTGAACAGGTGAACACTGAAGCTTTCTTT. It specifies CASSEQVNTEAFF. The chain links TRBV6-1 to TRBJ1-1; D is unresolved. V was clipped by 2 bases and J by 0 bases, with 4 bases between them. From germline, CDR1 is MNHNS and CDR2 SASEGT. The CDR3 length is 13 residues.

In nucleotides, the CDR3 is TGTGCCAGCAGTGAAAGGTCACAGGGGGCATATAACACTGAAGCTTTCTTT. Translated: CASSERSQGAYNTEAFF. V and J are TRBV2 and TRBJ1-1, with 9 bases aligning to TRBD1. V lost 2 bases, J lost 2 bases, and 9 bases stayed unmatched. The CDR3 runs to 17 residues. Looked up from germline, CDR1 is SNHLY and CDR2 is FYNNEI. Based on the CDR3 plus reference TRBV2 and TRBJ1-1, the full variable domain is EPEVTQTPSHQVTQMGQEVILRCVPISNHLYFYWYRQILGQKVEFLVSFYNNEISEKSEIFDDQFSVERPDGSNFTLKIRSTKLEDSAMYFCASSERSQGAYNTEAFFGQGTRLTVV.

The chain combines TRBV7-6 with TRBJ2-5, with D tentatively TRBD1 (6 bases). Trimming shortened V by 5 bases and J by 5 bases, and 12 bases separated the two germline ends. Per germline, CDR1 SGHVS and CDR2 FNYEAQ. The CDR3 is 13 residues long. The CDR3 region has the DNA TGTGCCAGCAGCACTACAGGGTGGGAGACCCAGTACTTC. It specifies CASSTTGWETQYF.

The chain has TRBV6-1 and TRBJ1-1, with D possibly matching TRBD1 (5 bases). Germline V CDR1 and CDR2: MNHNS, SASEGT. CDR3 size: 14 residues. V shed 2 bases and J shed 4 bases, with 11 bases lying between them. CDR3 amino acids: CASSERARGTEAFF. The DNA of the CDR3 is TGTGCCAGCAGTGAAAGGGCTAGGGGCACTGAAGCTTTCTTT.

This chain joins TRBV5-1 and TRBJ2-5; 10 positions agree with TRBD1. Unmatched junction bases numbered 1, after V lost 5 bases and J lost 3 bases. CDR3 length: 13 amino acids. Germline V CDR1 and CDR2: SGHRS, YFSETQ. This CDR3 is CASRTGGEETQYF. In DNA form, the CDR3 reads TGCGCCAGCAGGACAGGGGGCGAAGAGACCCAGTACTTC.

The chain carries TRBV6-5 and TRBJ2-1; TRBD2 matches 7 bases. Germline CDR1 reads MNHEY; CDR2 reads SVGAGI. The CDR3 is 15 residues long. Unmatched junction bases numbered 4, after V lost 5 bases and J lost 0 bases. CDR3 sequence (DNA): TGTGCCAGCAGTAGCGGGGTAAGCTCCTACAATGAGCAGTTCTTC. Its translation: CASSSGVSSYNEQFF.

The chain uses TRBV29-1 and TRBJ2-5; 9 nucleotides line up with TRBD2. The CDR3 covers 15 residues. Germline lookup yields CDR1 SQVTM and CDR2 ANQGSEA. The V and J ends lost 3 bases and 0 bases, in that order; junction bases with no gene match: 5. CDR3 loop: CSVEILAGNQETQYF. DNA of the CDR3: TGCAGCGTTGAGATTCTAGCGGGGAACCAAGAGACCCAGTACTTC.

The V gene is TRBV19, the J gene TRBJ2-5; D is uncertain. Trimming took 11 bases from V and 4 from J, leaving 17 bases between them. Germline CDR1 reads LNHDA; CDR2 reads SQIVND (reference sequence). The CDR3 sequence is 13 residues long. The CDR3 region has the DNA TGTGCCTCTTCAGGTTTCGTGCGAGAGACCCAGTACTTC. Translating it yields CASSGFVRETQYF.